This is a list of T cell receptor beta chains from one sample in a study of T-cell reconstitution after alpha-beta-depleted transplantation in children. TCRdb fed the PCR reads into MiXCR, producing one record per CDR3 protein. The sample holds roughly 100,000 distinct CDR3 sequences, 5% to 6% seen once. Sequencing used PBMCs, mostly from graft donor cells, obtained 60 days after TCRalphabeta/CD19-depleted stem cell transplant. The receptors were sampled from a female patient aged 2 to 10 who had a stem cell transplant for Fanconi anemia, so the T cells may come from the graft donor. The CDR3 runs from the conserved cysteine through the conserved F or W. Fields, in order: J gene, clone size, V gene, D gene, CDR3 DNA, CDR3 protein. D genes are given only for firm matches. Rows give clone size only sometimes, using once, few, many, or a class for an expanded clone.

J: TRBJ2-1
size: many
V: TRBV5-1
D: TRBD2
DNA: TGCGCCAGCAGCTTGCGGCTAGCGGGACCAAGCTCCTACAATGAGCAGTTCTTC
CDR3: CASSLRLAGPSSYNEQFF

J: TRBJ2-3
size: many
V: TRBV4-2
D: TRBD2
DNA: TGTGCCAGCAGCCCTAAACCCCGACTAGCGGGAGGACCCTCTAGCACAGATACGCAGTATTTT
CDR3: CASSPKPRLAGGPSSTDTQYF

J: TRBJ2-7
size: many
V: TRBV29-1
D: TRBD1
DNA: TGCAGCGGACTGACAGGGCCCTACGAGCAGTACTTC
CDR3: CSGLTGPYEQYF

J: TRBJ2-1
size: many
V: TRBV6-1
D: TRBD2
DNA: TGTGCCACCGGGGAGGGCCGATATTATGAGCAGTTCTTC
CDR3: CATGEGRYYEQFF

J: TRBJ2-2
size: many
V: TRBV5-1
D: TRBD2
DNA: TGCGCCAGCAGCCTCCTAGCGGGAGTTACCGGGGAGCTGTTTTTT
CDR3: CASSLLAGVTGELFF

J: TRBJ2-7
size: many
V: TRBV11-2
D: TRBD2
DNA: TGTGCCAGCAGCTTAGCCGGACTAGCGGGAGTAGGCGAGCAGTACTTC
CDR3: CASSLAGLAGVGEQYF

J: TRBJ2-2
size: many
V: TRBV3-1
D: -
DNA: TGTGCCAGCAGCCAACTCGCCTCCGGGGAGCTGTTTTTT
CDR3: CASSQLASGELFF

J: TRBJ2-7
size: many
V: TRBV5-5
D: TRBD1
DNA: TGTGCCAGCAGCCGGACAGGGACCTACGAGCAGTACTTC
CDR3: CASSRTGTYEQYF

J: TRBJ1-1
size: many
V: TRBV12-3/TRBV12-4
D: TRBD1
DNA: TGTGCCAGCAGTCCAAACAGGGGAGAACGAACTGAAGCTTTCTTT
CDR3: CASSPNRGERTEAFF

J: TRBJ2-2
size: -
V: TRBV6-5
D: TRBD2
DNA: TGTGCCAGCAGTTACTCCACTAGCGGTACCCGGGAGCTGTTTTTT
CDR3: CASSYSTSGTRELFF

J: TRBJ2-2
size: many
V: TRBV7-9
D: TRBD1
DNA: TGTGCCAGCAGCTTAACAGGGGACGGGGAGCTGTTTTTT
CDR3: CASSLTGDGELFF

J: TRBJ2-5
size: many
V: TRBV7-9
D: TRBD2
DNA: TGTGCCAGCAGCCCCCGAGTAGCGGGGGTCCAAGAGACCCAGTACTTC
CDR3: CASSPRVAGVQETQYF

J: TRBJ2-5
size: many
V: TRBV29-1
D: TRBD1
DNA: TGCAGCGCACTCAGGGGGCAAGAGACCCAGTACTTC
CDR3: CSALRGQETQYF

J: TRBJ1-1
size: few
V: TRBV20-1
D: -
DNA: TGCAGTGCTAGGTCTTGGGGCACTGAAGCTTTCTTT
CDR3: CSARSWGTEAFF

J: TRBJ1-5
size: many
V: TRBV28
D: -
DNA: TGTGCCAGCAGTTTAGCCGGGGGCGCAAATCAGCCCCAGCATTTT
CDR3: CASSLAGGANQPQHF